Listed below are T cell receptor beta chains from one sample, sequenced in a study of T cells in Graves' hyperthyroidism and ophthalmopathy. TCRdb re-analysed the multiplex PCR reads in MiXCR, keeping a single row per CDR3 protein. The sample yields 490,000 or so distinct CDR3 sequences, about 16% seen once. The specimen sequenced was blood. These receptors all come from a woman aged 25 to 39 with Graves' ophthalmopathy. Both conserved end residues are part of each CDR3. A D gene is named only where the DNA matches it firmly. Some rows mark clone size as missing; the rest say once, few, many or name a class of expanded clone.

TRBV30	many	NA	TRBJ1-1	TGTGCCGTAAGGACACGCAGAAACGGGTTGGCTTTCTTT	CAVRTRRNGLAFF
TRBV19	NA	NA	TRBJ2-7	TGTGCCAGTAAGAACGGTGTAGTCCCCTACGAGCAGTACTTC	CASKNGVVPYEQYF
TRBV20-1	NA	TRBD1	TRBJ2-3	TGCAGTGCTATACCCGGGACAGGAGGAGGTACGCAGTATTTT	CSAIPGTGGGTQYF
TRBV20-1	NA	NA	TRBJ1-5	TGCAGTGCTAGTCACCACGGGGGGTCGGGGAACAATCAGCCCCAGCATTTT	CSASHHGGSGNNQPQHF
TRBV7-2	many	TRBD2	TRBJ2-1	TGTGCCAGTACTAGCGGAGGCTCCTACAATGAGCAGTTCTTC	CASTSGGSYNEQFF
TRBV29-1	NA	NA	TRBJ2-7	TGCAGCGTTGAAGAGAGGGATGGCGGGACAGCCTACGAGCAGTACTTC	CSVEERDGGTAYEQYF
TRBV20-1	many	NA	TRBJ2-1	TGCAGTCGAGGCGATCCGTACAATGAGCAGTTCTTC	CSRGDPYNEQFF
TRBV4-3	NA	TRBD2	TRBJ2-7	TGCGCCAGCAGCCAAGTACTATCCGGCGGGGGTGTTTTCGAGCAGTACTTC	CASSQVLSGGGVFEQYF
TRBV28	many	NA	TRBJ1-3	TGTGCCAGCAGCTTAGGCGGAAACACCATATATTTT	CASSLGGNTIYF
TRBV28	many	NA	TRBJ2-1	TGTGCCAGCAGTTCCCCAACTGGGGGACAAGGCTACAATGAGCAGTTCTTC	CASSSPTGGQGYNEQFF
TRBV20-1	few	NA	TRBJ1-1	TGCAGTGCTCGTATGAACACTGAAGCTTTCTTT	CSARMNTEAFF
TRBV5-1	few	NA	TRBJ2-6	TGCGCCAGCAGCGGATACTCTGGGGCCAACGTCCTGACTTTC	CASSGYSGANVLTF
TRBV28	many	NA	TRBJ2-1	TGTGCCAGCAGTTTCAGCATCTCTGATGAGCAGTTCTTC	CASSFSISDEQFF
TRBV11-2	many	NA	TRBJ2-3	TGTGCCAGCAGCCCAATCTCTAGCACAGATACGCAGTATTTT	CASSPISSTDTQYF
TRBV4-3	few	TRBD2	TRBJ2-1	TGCGCCAGCAGCCAAGACGGCGGGAGAGGAGGCCGGAATGAGCAGTTCTTC	CASSQDGGRGGRNEQFF
TRBV19	few	NA	TRBJ2-2	TGTGCCAGTAGCAACCCGGGACAACTAAACACCGGGGAGCTGTTTTTT	CASSNPGQLNTGELFF
TRBV10-1	NA	NA	TRBJ2-7	TGCGCCAGCAGTGACCCAAACGACGAGCAGTACTTC	CASSDPNDEQYF
TRBV2	many	NA	TRBJ2-2	TGTGCCAGCAGGGGGACCTTGAACACCGGGGAGCTGTTTTTT	CASRGTLNTGELFF
TRBV18	many	TRBD2	TRBJ2-5	TGTGCCAGCTCACGGACTAGCGGGTCAGAGACCCAGTACTTC	CASSRTSGSETQYF
TRBV30	many	NA	TRBJ2-3	TGTGCCTGGAAGCGGTCTCCTCTATCGGATACGCAGTATTTT	CAWKRSPLSDTQYF
TRBV7-2	many	NA	TRBJ1-2	TGTGCCAGCAGCTTAGTTGTGAGACAGCGCTGGGCGGGCGGCTACACCTTC	CASSLVVRQRWAGGYTF
TRBV19	few	TRBD2	TRBJ2-1	TGTGCCAGTGGAGACAGGGCAACTAGCGGGATTGTCAATGAGCAGTTCTTC	CASGDRATSGIVNEQFF
TRBV29-1	many	NA	TRBJ2-7	TGCAGCGTTGGAACAGGGTCCTACGAGCAGTACTTC	CSVGTGSYEQYF
TRBV24-1	NA	NA	TRBJ2-7	TGTGCCACCAGTGAACCAGGACGGCCATACGAGCAGTACTTC	CATSEPGRPYEQYF